The TCR beta chain described here comes from a study of cytomegalovirus exposure and HLA in healthy donors. Overall study findings and caveats: In vitro assays verified that a few CMV-associated chains recognized CMV antigens specifically. A later analysis found common viral pathogens apparently linked to several of the most significant clusters. Most TCR sequences proved rare, with some public TCRs found in many donors.

This clone was observed a few times. Its antigen remains unidentified. Primers for the PCR totalled 60 Vbeta and 13 Jbeta. Authors' methods: The count from a later analysis was some 80 million unique TCR beta chains, around 10 million of them shared. The repertoire was sequenced with immunoSEQ multiplex PCR; TCRdb's copy has only in-frame clones and lacks some. V and J calls plus clone size are reproduced from that table; the DNA served to infer D and trimming. Among hundreds of thousands of clones listed, about 80% were seen once. The CDR3 has 13 amino acids. CDR1 and CDR2 (germline): GTSNPN, SVGIG (reference sequence). Trimming stripped 1 base from V and 7 bases from J, with 13 bases between.

The specimen was PBMCs. The receptor was derived from a man younger than 35 in good health and CMV-seronegative. This chain joins TRBV30 and TRBJ2-5, with D unresolved. The CDR3 sequence: CAWSEVASRTQYF. The DNA for the CDR3 is TGTGCCTGGAGTGAAGTGGCTAGTCGGACCCAGTACTTC.